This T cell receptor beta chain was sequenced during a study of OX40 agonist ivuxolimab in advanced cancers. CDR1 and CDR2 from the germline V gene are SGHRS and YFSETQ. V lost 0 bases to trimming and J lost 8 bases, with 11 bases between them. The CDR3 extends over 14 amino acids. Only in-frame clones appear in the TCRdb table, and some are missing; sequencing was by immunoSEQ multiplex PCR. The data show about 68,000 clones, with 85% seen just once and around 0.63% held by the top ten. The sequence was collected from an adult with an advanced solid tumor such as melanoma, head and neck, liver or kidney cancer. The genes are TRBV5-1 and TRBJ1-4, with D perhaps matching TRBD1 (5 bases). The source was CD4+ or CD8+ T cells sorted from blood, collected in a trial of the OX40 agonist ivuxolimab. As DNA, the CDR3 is TGCGCCAGCAGCTTGGGGGGGTCTCGGGAAAAACTGTTTTTT. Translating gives CASSLGGSREKLFF.